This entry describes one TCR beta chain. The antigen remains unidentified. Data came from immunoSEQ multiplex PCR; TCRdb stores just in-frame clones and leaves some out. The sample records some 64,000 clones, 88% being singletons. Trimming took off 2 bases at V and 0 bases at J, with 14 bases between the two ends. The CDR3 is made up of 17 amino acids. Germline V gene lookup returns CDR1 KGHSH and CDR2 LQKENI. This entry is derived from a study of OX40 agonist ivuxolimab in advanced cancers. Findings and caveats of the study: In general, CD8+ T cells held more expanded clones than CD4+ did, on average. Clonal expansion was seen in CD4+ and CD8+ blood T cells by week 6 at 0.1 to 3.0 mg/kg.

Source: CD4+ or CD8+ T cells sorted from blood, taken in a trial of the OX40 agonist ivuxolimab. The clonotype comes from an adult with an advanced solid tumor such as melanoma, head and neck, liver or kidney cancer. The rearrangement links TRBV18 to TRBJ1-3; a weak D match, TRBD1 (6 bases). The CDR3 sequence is CASSPTGRIDSGNTIYF. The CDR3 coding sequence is TGTGCCAGCTCACCAACAGGGAGAATCGACTCTGGAAACACCATATATTTT.